This T cell receptor beta chain was found in a study of blood T cell repertoires in COVID-19. Across the whole study: Whether acute or convalescent, the COVID-19 samples came from the United States, Italy and Spain. PBMCs, B-cell-depleted T cells, or T cells provided the cDNA or gDNA that made up the material.

The method was immunoSEQ multiplex PCR; TCRdb's version includes in-frame clones alone and lacks a portion of them. This table has under 250,000 clones, 80% to 85% appearing once. The receptor comes from a man aged 45-65 years with active or convalescent COVID-19. The sample consisted of peripheral blood.

The DNA for the CDR3 is TGTGCCAGCAGCGTAGGGCCTTCTGAGGTTGGCTACACCTTC. This encodes CASSVGPSEVGYTF. The chain carries TRBV9 and TRBJ1-2, with unresolved D. CDR3 size: 14 residues. Trimming took 0 bases from V and 7 from J, leaving 13 bases between them. The germline V gene has CDR1 SGDLS and CDR2 YYNGEE.